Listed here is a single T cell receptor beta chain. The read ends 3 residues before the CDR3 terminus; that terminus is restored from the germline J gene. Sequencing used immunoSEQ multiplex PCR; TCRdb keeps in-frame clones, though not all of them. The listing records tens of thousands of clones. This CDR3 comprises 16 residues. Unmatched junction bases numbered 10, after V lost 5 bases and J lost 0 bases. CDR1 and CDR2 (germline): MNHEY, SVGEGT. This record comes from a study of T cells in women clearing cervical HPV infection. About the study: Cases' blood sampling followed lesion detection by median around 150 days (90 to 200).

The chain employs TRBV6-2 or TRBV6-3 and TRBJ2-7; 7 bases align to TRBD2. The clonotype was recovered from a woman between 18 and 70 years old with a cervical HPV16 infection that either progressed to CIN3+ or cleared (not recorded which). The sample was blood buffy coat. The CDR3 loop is CASSPLIAGSSYEQYF. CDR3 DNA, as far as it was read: TGTGCCAGCAGTCCTCTTATAGCGGGTAGCTCCTACGAG.